Given below is one TCR beta chain in context. Its specificity is unknown. The germline gene is not matched at one end of the junction; a read error may be the cause. Germline loops: CDR1 WSHSY, CDR2 SAAADI. The CDR3 covers 16 residues. Then a second PCR, running about 7 to 11 cycles, was carried out with a sample-barcoded 5' primer and a J-beta primer mix. One entry per CDR3 protein results from TCRdb running MiXCR on the 5' RACE reads. There are some 1.6 million distinct CDR3 sequences in the sample; around 36% occur only once, and roughly 10% lies in the top ten. Healthy Caucasian individuals from Russia aged about 6 to 90 were enrolled as donors. This entry is derived from a study of blood T cells in healthy people across ages. Points from the study as a whole: Both naive CD4+ cell counts and diversity were greater in long-lived donors than in aged donors. Roughly linear age-related decline in beta diversity appeared, significant by age approximately 43.

The TCR comes from a woman in her 30s in good health. The sequenced sample consisted of blood. The chain links TRBV10-2 to TRBJ1-2, with 10 bases matching TRBD1. DNA for the CDR3: TGCGCCAGCAGTGAACCAGGGACAGGGGCGTACTATGGCTGCACCTTC. Protein: CASSEPGTGAYYGCTF.